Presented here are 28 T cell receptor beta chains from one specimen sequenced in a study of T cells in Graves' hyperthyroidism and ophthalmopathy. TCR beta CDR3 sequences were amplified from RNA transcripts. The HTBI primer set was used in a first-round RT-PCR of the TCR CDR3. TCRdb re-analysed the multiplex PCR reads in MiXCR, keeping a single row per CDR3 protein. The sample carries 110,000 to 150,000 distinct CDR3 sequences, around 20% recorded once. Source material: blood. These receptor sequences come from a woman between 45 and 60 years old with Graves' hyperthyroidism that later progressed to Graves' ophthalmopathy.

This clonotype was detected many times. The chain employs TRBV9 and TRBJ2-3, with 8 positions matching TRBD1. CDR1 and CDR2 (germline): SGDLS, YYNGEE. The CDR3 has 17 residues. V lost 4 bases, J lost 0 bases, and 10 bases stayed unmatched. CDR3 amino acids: CASSRDGQGHSTDTQYF. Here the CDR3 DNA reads TGTGCCAGCAGCAGAGACGGACAGGGCCATAGCACAGATACGCAGTATTTT.

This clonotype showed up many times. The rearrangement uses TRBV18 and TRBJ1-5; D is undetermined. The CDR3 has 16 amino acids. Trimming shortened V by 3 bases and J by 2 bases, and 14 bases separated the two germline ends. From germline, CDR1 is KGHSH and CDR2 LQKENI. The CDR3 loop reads CASSPSGVGGNQPQHF. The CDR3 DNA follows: TGTGCCAGCTCACCGTCCGGGGTAGGCGGCAATCAGCCCCAGCATTTT.

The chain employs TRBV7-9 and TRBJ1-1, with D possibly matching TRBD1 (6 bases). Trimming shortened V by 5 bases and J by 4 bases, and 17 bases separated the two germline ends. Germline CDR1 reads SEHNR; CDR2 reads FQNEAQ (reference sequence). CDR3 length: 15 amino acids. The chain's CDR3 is CASSPNKGGGTEAFF. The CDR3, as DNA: TGTGCCAGCAGCCCCAATAAAGGGGGGGGCACTGAAGCTTTCTTT.

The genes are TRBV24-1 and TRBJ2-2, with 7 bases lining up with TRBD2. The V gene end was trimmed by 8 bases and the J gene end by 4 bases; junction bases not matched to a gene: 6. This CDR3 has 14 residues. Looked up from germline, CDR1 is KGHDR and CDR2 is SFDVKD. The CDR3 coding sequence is TGTGCCACCAACCCCCGCGGGGGCACCGGGGAGCTGTTTTTT. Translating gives CATNPRGGTGELFF.

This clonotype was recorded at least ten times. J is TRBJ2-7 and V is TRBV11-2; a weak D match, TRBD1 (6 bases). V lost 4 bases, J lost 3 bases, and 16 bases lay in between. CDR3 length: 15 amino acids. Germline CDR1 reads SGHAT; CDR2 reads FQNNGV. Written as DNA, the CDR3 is TGTGCCAGCAGCTCCGTTGACAGGACCCTCTACGAGCAGTACTTC. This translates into CASSSVDRTLYEQYF.

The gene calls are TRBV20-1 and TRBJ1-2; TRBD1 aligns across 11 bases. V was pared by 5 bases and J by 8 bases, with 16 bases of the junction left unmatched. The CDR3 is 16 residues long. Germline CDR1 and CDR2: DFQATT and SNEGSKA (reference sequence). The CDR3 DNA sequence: TGCAGTGCTCCCAAGTTGTGGACAGGGGGCGCGCAAGGCTACACCTTC. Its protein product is CSAPKLWTGGAQGYTF.

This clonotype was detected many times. CDR3 region: CASRPSVTEAFF. CDR3 bases: TGCGCCAGCAGGCCCTCGGTCACTGAAGCTTTCTTT. V and J are TRBV5-1 and TRBJ1-1; D ambiguous. Between the trimmed V and J ends, which lost 5 bases and 4 bases, there was a span of 9 bases. The V gene's germline CDR1 is SGHRS and CDR2 YFSETQ. The CDR3 spans 12 residues.

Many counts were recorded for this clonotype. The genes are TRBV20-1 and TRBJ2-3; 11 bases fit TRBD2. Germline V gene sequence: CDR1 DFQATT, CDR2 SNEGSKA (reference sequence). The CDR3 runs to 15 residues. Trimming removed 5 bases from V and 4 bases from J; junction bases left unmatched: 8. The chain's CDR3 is CSADPTSGTPDTQYF. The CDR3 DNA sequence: TGCAGTGCTGACCCGACTAGCGGGACGCCAGATACGCAGTATTTT.

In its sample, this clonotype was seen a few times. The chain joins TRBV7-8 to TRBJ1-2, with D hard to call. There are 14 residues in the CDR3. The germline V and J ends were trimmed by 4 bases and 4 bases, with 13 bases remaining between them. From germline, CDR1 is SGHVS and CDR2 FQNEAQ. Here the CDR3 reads CASSSSRDGYGYTF. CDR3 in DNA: TGTGCCAGCAGCTCGAGTAGGGATGGCTATGGCTACACCTTC.

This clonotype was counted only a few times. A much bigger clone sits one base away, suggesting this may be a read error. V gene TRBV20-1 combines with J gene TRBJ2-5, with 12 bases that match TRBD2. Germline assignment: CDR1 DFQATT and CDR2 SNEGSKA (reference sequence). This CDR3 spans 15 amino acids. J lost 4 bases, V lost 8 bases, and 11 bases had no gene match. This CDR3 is CSSLPLAGGGETQYF. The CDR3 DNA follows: TGCAGTTCCCTACCCCTAGCGGGAGGGGGAGAGACCCAGTACTTC.

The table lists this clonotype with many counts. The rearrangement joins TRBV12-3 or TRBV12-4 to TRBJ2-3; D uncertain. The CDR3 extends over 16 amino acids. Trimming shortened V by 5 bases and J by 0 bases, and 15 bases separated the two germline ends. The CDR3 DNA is TGTGCCAGCAGTCTTGGGTCCTTGATTAGCACAGATACGCAGTATTTT. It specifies CASSLGSLISTDTQYF.

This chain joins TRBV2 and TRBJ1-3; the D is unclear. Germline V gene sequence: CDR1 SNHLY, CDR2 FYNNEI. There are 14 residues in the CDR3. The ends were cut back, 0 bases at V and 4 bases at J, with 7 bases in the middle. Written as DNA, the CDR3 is TGTGCCAGCAGTGAAGCACGGGCGGGAAACACCATATATTTT. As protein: CASSEARAGNTIYF. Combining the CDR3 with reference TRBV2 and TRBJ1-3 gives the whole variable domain EPEVTQTPSHQVTQMGQEVILRCVPISNHLYFYWYRQILGQKVEFLVSFYNNEISEKSEIFDDQFSVERPDGSNFTLKIRSTKLEDSAMYFCASSEARAGNTIYFGEGSWLTVV.

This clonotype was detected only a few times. This CDR3 reads CASSLARTGGREQYF. DNA of the CDR3: TGTGCCAGCAGTTTGGCTCGGACAGGGGGGCGCGAGCAGTACTTC. This chain joins TRBV12-3 or TRBV12-4 and TRBJ2-7, with 10 bases lining up with TRBD1. CDR3 size: 15 residues. Trimming took 3 bases from V and 6 from J; bases not matched to a gene: 8.

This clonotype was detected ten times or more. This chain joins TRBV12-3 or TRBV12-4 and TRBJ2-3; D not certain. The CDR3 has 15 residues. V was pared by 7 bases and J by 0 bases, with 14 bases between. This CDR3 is CASTTVPPSTDTQYF. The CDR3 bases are TGTGCCAGCACAACAGTCCCTCCTAGCACAGATACGCAGTATTTT.

CDR3 loop: CASSLRLFGGYTF. The CDR3 nucleotides read TGTGCCAGCAGTCTTCGCCTATTTGGCGGCTACACCTTC. This rearrangement joins TRBV28 to TRBJ1-2, with D uncertain. Trimming left V 5 bases short and J 8 bases short, with 15 bases between. Germline V lookup: CDR1 MDHEN, CDR2 SYDVKM. There are 13 residues in the CDR3.

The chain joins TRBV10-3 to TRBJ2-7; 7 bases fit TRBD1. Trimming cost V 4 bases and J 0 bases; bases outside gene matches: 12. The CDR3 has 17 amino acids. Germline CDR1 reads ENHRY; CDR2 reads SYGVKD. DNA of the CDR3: TGTGCCATCAGTGGGCACCGCCCCGGGACAGCCTCCTACGAGCAGTACTTC. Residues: CAISGHRPGTASYEQYF.

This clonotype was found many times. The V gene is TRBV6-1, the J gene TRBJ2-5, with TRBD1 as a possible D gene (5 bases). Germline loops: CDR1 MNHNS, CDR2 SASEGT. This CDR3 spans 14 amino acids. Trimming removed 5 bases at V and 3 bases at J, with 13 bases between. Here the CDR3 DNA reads TGTGCCAGCAGTTACAGTTCAGGGAAAGAGACCCAGTACTTC. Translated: CASSYSSGKETQYF.

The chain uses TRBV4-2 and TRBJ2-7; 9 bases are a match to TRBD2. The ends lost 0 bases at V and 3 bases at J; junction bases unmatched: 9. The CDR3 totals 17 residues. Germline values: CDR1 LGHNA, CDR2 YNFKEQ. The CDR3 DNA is TGTGCCAGCAGCCAAGATTGGGTTAGCGGGAGTATCTACGAGCAGTACTTC. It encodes CASSQDWVSGSIYEQYF.

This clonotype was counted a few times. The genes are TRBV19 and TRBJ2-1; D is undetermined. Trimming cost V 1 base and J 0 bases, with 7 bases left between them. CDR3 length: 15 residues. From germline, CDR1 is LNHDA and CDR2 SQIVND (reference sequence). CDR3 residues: CASSIAGSSYNEQFF. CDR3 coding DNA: TGTGCCAGTAGTATAGCCGGAAGCTCCTACAATGAGCAGTTCTTC.

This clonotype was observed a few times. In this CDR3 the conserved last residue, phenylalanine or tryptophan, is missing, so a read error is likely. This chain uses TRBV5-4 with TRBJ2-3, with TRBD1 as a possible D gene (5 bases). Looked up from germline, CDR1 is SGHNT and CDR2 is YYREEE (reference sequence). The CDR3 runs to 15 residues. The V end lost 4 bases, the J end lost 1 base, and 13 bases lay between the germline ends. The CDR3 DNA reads TGTGCCAGCAGCGCCGATGGCAGGGGCACAGATACGCAGTATTCT. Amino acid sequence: CASSADGRGTDTQYS.

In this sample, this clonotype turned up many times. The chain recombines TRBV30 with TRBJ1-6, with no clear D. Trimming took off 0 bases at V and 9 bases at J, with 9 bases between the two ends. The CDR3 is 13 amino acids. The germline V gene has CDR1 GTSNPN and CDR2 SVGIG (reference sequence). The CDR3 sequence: CAWSVSGSSPLHF. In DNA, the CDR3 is TGTGCCTGGAGTGTGAGTGGAAGTTCACCCCTCCACTTT. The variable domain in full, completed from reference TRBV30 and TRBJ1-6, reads SQTIHQWPATLVQPVGSPLSLECTVEGTSNPNLYWYRQAAGRGLQLLFYSVGIGQISSEVPQNLSASRPQDRQFILSSKKLLLSDSGFYLCAWSVSGSSPLHFGNGTRLTVT.

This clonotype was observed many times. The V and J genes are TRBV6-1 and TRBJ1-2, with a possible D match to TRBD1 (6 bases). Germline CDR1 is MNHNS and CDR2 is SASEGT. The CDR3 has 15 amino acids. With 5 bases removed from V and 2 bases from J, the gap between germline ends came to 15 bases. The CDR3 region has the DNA TGTGCCAGCAGTCTACAGGGAATAGGAAACTATGGCTACACCTTC. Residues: CASSLQGIGNYGYTF.

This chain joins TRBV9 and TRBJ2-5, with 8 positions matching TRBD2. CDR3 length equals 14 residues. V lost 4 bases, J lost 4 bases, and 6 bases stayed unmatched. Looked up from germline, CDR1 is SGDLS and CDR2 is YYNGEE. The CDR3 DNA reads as TGTGCCAGCAGCTACGGGACTAGTCGAGAGACCCAGTACTTC. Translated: CASSYGTSRETQYF.

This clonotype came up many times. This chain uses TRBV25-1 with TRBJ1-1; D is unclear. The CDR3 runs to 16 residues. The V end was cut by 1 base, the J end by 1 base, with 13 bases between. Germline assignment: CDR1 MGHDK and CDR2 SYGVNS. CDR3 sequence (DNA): TGTGCCAGCAGTGAATTTGGGAAGGGAAGGAACACTGAAGCTTTCTTT. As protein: CASSEFGKGRNTEAFF. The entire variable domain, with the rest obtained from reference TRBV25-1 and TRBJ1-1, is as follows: EADIYQTPRYLVIGTGKKITLECSQTMGHDKMYWYQQDPGMELHLIHYSYGVNSTEKGDLSSESTVSRIRTEHFPLTLESARPSHTSQYLCASSEFGKGRNTEAFFGQGTRLTVV.

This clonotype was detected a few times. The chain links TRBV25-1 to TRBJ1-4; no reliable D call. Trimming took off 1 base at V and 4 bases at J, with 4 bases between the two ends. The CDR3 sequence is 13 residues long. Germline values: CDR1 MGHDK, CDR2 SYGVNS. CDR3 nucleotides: TGTGCCAGCAGTGAATGGGGTAATGAAAAACTGTTTTTT. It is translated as CASSEWGNEKLFF.

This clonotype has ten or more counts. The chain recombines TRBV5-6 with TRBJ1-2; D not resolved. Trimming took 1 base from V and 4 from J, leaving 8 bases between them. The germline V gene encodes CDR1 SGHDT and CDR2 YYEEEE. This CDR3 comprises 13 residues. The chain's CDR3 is CASSLPVSYGYTF. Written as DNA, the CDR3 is TGTGCCAGCAGCTTGCCCGTAAGCTATGGCTACACCTTC. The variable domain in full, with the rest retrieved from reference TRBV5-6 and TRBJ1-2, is DAGVTQSPTHLIKTRGQQVTLRCSPKSGHDTVSWYQQALGQGPQFIFQYYEEEERQRGNFPDRFSGHQFPNYSSELNVNALLLGDSALYLCASSLPVSYGYTFGSGTRLTVV.

The CDR3 nucleotides are TGCGCCAGCAGCTCGACCGGGACAACGAACACCGGGGAGCTGTTTTTT. The encoded protein is CASSSTGTTNTGELFF. The chain recombines TRBV5-1 with TRBJ2-2; weak D call: TRBD1 (6 bases). Trimming removed 3 bases at V and 0 bases at J, with 12 bases between. The CDR3 contains 16 residues. Germline V gene data show CDR1 as SGHRS and CDR2 as YFSETQ.

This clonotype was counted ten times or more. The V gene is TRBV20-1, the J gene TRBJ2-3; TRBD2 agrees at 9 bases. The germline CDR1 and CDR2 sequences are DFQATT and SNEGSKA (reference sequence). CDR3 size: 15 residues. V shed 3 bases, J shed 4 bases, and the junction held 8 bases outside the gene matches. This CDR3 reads CSARLAGAGADTQYF. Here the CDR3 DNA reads TGCAGTGCTAGGTTAGCGGGAGCTGGGGCAGATACGCAGTATTTT.